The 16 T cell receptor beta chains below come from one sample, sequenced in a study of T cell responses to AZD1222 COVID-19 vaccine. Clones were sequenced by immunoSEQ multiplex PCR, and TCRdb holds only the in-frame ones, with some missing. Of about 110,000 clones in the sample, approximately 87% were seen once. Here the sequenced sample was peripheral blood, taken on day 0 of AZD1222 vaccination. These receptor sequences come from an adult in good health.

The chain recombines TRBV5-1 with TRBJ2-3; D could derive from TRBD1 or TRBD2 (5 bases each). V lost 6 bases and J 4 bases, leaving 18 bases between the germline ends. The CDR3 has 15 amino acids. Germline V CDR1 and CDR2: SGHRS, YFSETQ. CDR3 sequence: CASNNRGKGADTQYF. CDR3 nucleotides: TGCGCCAGCAATAATCGGGGCAAGGGAGCAGATACGCAGTATTTT.

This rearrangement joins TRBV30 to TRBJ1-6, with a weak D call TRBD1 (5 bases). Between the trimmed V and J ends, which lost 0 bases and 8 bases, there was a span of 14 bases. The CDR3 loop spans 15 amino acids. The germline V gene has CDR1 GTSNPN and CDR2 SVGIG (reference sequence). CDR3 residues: CAWSVLAVRDSPLHF. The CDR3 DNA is TGTGCCTGGAGTGTATTGGCAGTCAGGGATTCACCCCTCCACTTT.

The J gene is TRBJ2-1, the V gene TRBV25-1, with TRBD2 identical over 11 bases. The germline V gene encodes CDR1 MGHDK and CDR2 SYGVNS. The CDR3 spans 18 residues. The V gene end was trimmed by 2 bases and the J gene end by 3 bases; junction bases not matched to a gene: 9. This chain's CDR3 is CASSESQLAGGIYNEQFF. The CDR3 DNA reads TGTGCCAGCAGTGAAAGCCAATTAGCGGGAGGGATCTACAATGAGCAGTTCTTC.

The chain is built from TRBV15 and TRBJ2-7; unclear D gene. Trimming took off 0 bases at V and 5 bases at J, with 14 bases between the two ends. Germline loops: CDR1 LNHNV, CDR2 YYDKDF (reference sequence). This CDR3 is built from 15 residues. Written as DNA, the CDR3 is TGTGCCACCAGCAGAGATCAGTGGTTGAAGCACGAGCAGTACTTC. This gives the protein CATSRDQWLKHEQYF. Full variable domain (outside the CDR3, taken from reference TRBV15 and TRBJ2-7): DAMVIQNPRYQVTQFGKPVTLSCSQTLNHNVMYWYQQKSSQAPKLLFHYYDKDFNNEADTPDNFQSRRPNTSFCFLDIRSPGLGDTAMYLCATSRDQWLKHEQYFGPGTRLTVT.

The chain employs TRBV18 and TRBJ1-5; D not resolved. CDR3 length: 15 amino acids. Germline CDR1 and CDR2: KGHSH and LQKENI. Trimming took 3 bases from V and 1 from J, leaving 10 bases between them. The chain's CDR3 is CASSPIGVSNQPQHF. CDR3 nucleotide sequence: TGTGCCAGCTCACCGATCGGGGTAAGCAATCAGCCCCAGCATTTT. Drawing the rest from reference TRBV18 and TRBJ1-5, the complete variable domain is NAGVMQNPRHLVRRRGQEARLRCSPMKGHSHVYWYRQLPEEGLKFMVYLQKENIIDESGMPKERFSAEFPKEGPSILRIQQVVRGDSAAYFCASSPIGVSNQPQHFGDGTRLSIL.

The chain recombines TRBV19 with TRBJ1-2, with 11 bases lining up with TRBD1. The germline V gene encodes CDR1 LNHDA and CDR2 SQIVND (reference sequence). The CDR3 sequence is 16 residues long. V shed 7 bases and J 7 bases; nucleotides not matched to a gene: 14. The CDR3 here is CASTGTGGQYRSGYTF. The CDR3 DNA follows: TGTGCCAGTACCGGGACAGGGGGGCAATATAGGTCTGGCTACACCTTC.

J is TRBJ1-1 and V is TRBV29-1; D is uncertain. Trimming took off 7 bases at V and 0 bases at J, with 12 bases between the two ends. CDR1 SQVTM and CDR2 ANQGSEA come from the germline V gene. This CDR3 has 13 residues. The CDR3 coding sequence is TGCAGCGGGCCCCTGGGGTTGAACACTGAAGCTTTCTTT. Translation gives CSGPLGLNTEAFF.

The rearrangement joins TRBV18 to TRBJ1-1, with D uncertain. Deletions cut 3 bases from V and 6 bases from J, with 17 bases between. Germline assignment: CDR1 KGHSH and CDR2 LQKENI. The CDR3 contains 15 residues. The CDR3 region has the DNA TGTGCCAGCTCACCGCTGCTCACACACCAACCTGAAGCTTTCTTT. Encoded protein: CASSPLLTHQPEAFF.

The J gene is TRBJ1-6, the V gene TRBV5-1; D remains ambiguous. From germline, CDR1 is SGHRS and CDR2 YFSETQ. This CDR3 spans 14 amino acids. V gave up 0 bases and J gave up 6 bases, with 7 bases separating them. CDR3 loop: CASSLERINSPLHF. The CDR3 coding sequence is TGCGCCAGCAGCTTGGAGAGGATTAATTCACCCCTCCACTTT.

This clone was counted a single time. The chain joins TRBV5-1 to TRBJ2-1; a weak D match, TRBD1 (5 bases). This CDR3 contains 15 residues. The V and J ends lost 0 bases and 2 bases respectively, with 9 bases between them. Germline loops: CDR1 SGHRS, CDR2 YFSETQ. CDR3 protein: CASSLGSTAYNEQFF. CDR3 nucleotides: TGCGCCAGCAGCTTGGGATCGACAGCCTACAATGAGCAGTTCTTC.

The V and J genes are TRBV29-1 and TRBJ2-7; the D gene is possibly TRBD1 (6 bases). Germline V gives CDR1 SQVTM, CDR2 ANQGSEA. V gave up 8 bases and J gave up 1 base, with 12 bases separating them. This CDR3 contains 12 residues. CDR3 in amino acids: CSSQDSSYEQYF. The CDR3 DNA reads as TGCAGCTCCCAGGACAGTTCCTACGAGCAGTACTTC.

CDR3 amino acids: CASSFDWTNEQFF. Written as DNA, the CDR3 is TGTGCCAGCAGTTTCGACTGGACCAATGAGCAGTTCTTC. The rearrangement links TRBV12-3 or TRBV12-4 to TRBJ2-1; D ambiguous. V was trimmed by 3 bases and J by 6 bases, leaving 9 bases between them. The CDR3 has 13 amino acids.

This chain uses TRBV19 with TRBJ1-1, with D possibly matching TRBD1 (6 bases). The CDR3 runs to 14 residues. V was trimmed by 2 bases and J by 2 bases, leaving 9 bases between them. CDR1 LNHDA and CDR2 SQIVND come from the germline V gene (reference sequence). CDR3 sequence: CASSINRVNTEAFF. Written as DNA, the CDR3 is TGTGCCAGTAGTATAAACAGGGTTAACACTGAAGCTTTCTTT.

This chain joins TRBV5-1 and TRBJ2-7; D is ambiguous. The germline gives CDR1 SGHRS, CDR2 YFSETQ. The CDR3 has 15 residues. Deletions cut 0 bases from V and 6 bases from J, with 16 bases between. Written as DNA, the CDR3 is TGCGCCAGCAGCTTGGATGTCAGGTCTCGAGTCGAGCAGTACTTC. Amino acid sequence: CASSLDVRSRVEQYF.

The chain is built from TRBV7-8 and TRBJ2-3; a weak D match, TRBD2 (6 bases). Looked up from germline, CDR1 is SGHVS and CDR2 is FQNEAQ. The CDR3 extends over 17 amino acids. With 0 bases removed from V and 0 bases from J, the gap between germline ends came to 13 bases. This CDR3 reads CASSLAPDSGSTDTQYF. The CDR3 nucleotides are TGTGCCAGCAGCTTAGCGCCCGATAGCGGTAGCACAGATACGCAGTATTTT.

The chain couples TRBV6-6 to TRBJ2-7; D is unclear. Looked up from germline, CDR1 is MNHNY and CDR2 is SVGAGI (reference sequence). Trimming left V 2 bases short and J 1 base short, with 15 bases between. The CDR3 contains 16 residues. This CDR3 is CASSYAPQQASYEQYF. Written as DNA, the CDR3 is TGTGCCAGCAGTTACGCCCCACAGCAGGCTTCCTACGAGCAGTACTTC.